Detailed here is one T cell receptor beta chain. Its antigen target is currently unknown. Base-call qualities are not available, and no considerably larger clone is one nucleotide away. This sample is drawn from a study of post-analysis software for immune sequencing data (dated by TCRdb to 2015 to 2017). About the study as a whole: Disease courses on record covered relapsing-remitting, secondary progressive and progressive-relapsing multiple sclerosis, though some patients had no subtype annotation. The patient repertoires were set against 10 or so previously published healthy control repertoires from donors whose ages ranged from about 6 to 26 years. A subset of samples was prepared in parallel using single-end sample barcoding, then pooled and co-amplified after Illumina adapter ligation.

Receptor amplification or capture employed PCR. For sequencing, an Illumina HiSeq 2500 was employed. Unique molecular identifiers were incorporated into TCR beta cDNA libraries to reduce PCR and sequencing biases. Every 1 to 10 million input T cells yielded 500,000 or so cDNA molecules, meaning each molecule approximated one T cell. The same protocol used for the earlier healthy control dataset was applied to prepare and sequence the patient libraries. Within a given batch, samples were prepared together, multiplexed and sequenced on the same HiSeq lane. In the paper's pipeline: MIGEC handled the raw barcoded reads, throwing out single-read molecular identifier groups before consensus assembly and CDR3 extraction. Clonotype tables were post-analysed with VDJtools, normalizing diversity by down-sampling all datasets to the smallest sample size. Repertoire overlap clustering matched CDR3 amino acid but not nucleotide sequences to correct batch-related cross-sample contamination. TCRdb reran the public reads through fastp at Q25 and MiXCR, keeping productive beta chains. Under each unique CDR3 protein, matching rows form one entry showing the most common genes and DNA. The V and J calls follow TCRdb's processing rather than the paper's. Present in this sample are about 820,000 distinct CDR3 sequences, about 57% of which were seen just once. Roughly 4.4% of the sample is taken by the ten largest.

Overall results and qualifications from the work: The control group was slightly older than the multiple sclerosis patient group. Roughly 5 TRBV segments, including TRBV5-6, TRBV5-1 and TRBV20-1, were significantly more frequent in patients than controls. Direct clustering with F measure revealed strong co-clustering of samples prepared in the same batch, which led to a batch-effect correction. Compared with controls, multiple sclerosis patients had significantly lower normalized Chao1 diversity, a finding suggesting substantial peripheral T-cell clonal expansion.

Per the germline V gene (reference sequence), DFQATT is the CDR1 and SNEGSKA is the CDR2. There are 15 amino acids in the CDR3, from cysteine to phenylalanine inclusive. Only the CDR3 DNA is retained, 45 bases long and in frame from the first base. Cut back by 6 bases and 0 bases, the V and J ends lie 15 bases apart. To demonstrate the VDJtools post-analysis software, TCR beta repertoires were profiled from the peripheral blood of more than 10 young patients with multiple sclerosis. The multiple sclerosis patients were children and adolescents between roughly 6 and 17 years of age. This sequence uses TRBV20-1 and TRBJ2-1; the D gene cannot be named for sure. Sequencing input: blood. This receptor was taken from a girl aged 5-17 years with multiple sclerosis. The CDR3 is CSAPAGRSSYNEQFF. The nucleotide sequence reads TGCAGTGCCCCCGCAGGCCGTAGCTCCTACAATGAGCAGTTCTTC.